The 21 T cell receptor beta chains in this list originate from one sample, sequenced in a study of control samples from healthy donors and cancer patients. Using immunoSEQ multiplex PCR, the repertoire was profiled, and TCRdb retains in-frame clones only, with some absent. The table records under 60,000 clones, about 94% of them present only once. Sequencing was performed on PBMCs. Source of these receptors: a woman between 45 and 65 years old with head and neck cancer.

The chain is built from TRBV5-1 and TRBJ2-3, with 8 bases that match TRBD1. The CDR3 is 14 amino acids. Germline V lookup: CDR1 SGHRS, CDR2 YFSETQ. Trimming removed 0 bases from V and 3 bases from J; junction bases left unmatched: 0. The CDR3 here is CASSLGTGTDTQYF. DNA of the CDR3: TGCGCCAGCAGCTTGGGGACAGGGACAGATACGCAGTATTTT.

The chain combines TRBV9 with TRBJ1-2; perhaps TRBD1 as D (5 bases). The CDR3 consists of 12 residues. Germline V gene lookup returns CDR1 SGDLS and CDR2 YYNGEE. Trimming took 3 bases from V and 3 from J, leaving 6 bases between them. CDR3 region: CASSAGHYGYTF. CDR3 coding DNA: TGTGCCAGCAGCGCGGGACACTATGGCTACACCTTC. Full variable domain (outside the CDR3, taken from reference TRBV9 and TRBJ1-2): DSGVTQTPKHLITATGQRVTLRCSPRSGDLSVYWYQQSLDQGLQFLIQYYNGEERAKGNILERFSAQQFPDLHSELNLSSLELGDSALYFCASSAGHYGYTFGSGTRLTVV.

In DNA, the CDR3 is TGTGCCAGTAGTACAGTAGTGGGTTCCTATGGCTACACCTTC. It specifies CASSTVVGSYGYTF. The gene calls are TRBV19 and TRBJ1-2; no firm D call. The germline V gene encodes CDR1 LNHDA and CDR2 SQIVND (reference sequence). Trimming removed 4 bases from V and 4 bases from J, with 13 bases in between. CDR3 length: 14 residues.

The chain carries TRBV4-3 and TRBJ2-7; D is perhaps TRBD2 (6 bases). CDR3 size: 16 residues. In germline, CDR1 is LGHNA, CDR2 YSLEER. The ends were cut back, 3 bases at V and 2 bases at J, with 17 bases in the middle. Here the CDR3 reads CASSQGRQWGAYEQYF. The CDR3 DNA is TGCGCCAGCAGCCAGGGTCGTCAGTGGGGGGCCTACGAGCAGTACTTC.

The rearrangement joins TRBV6-5 to TRBJ2-7; D assignment may be TRBD1 or TRBD2 (5 bases each). V was clipped by 6 bases and J by 3 bases, with 15 bases between them. This CDR3 has 14 residues. The germline V gene has CDR1 MNHEY and CDR2 SVGAGI. CDR3 loop: CASRGDGVGYEQYF. In DNA, the CDR3 is TGTGCCAGCAGGGGGGACGGAGTAGGCTACGAGCAGTACTTC.

V usage is TRBV9 and J usage is TRBJ1-4, with TRBD1 identical over 8 bases. This CDR3 region has 14 residues. V was pared by 3 bases and J by 4 bases, with 2 bases of the junction left unmatched. Germline V gene sequence: CDR1 SGDLS, CDR2 YYNGEE. The DNA of the CDR3 is TGTGCCAGCAGCGCAGGGGGCGGTAATGAAAAACTGTTTTTT. Translation: CASSAGGGNEKLFF. The variable domain in full, completed from reference TRBV9 and TRBJ1-4, reads DSGVTQTPKHLITATGQRVTLRCSPRSGDLSVYWYQQSLDQGLQFLIQYYNGEERAKGNILERFSAQQFPDLHSELNLSSLELGDSALYFCASSAGGGNEKLFFGSGTQLSVL.

This clone appeared a single time. The chain is built from TRBV7-7 and TRBJ2-1; D perhaps matches TRBD2 (5 bases). The germline V gene has CDR1 SSHAT and CDR2 FNYEAQ (reference sequence). The CDR3 totals 14 residues. V lost 1 base and J lost 4, with 8 bases in between. The CDR3 DNA follows: TGTGCCAGCAGCTTAGACGGGGAGTACAATGAGCAGTTCTTC. Residues: CASSLDGEYNEQFF. The variable domain in full, with the rest retrieved from reference TRBV7-7 and TRBJ2-1, is GAGVSQSPRYKVTKRGQDVTLRCDPISSHATLYWYQQALGQGPEFLTYFNYEAQPDKSGLPSDRFSAERPEGSISTLTIQRTEQRDSAMYRCASSLDGEYNEQFFGPGTRLTVL.

V and J are TRBV4-1 and TRBJ2-7; 8 bases are shared with TRBD1. Germline V gene sequence: CDR1 MGHRA, CDR2 YSYEKL. The V segment lost 6 bases and the J segment 0 bases; nucleotides outside the gene matches: 4. The CDR3 contains 14 residues. The CDR3 is CASSPGTGSYEQYF. Written as DNA, the CDR3 is TGCGCCAGCAGTCCCGGGACAGGCTCCTACGAGCAGTACTTC.

V and J are TRBV7-2 and TRBJ2-5; 9 bases align to TRBD1. This CDR3 is built from 13 residues. Germline V CDR1 and CDR2: SGHTA, FQGNSA. Trimming took 3 bases from V and 4 from J; bases not matched to a gene: 0. The CDR3 region is CASSLTGGETQYF. The DNA for the CDR3 is TGTGCCAGCAGCTTGACAGGGGGAGAGACCCAGTACTTC. Full variable domain (rest looked up from reference TRBV7-2 and TRBJ2-5): GAGVSQSPSNKVTEKGKDVELRCDPISGHTALYWYRQSLGQGLEFLIYFQGNSAPDKSGLPSDRFSAERTGGSVSTLTIQRTQQEDSAVYLCASSLTGGETQYFGPGTRLLVL.

This chain uses TRBV4-1 with TRBJ1-5; TRBD1 matches 7 bases. This CDR3 spans 19 amino acids. J gave up 4 bases and V 0 bases, and 15 bases lay outside the gene matches. Looked up from germline, CDR1 is MGHRA and CDR2 is YSYEKL. The CDR3: CASSQDPGKGAYLNQPQHF. The CDR3 bases are TGCGCCAGCAGCCAAGACCCAGGCAAGGGGGCTTACCTTAATCAGCCCCAGCATTTT.

The rearrangement links TRBV9 to TRBJ1-2, with a tentative D call TRBD1 (5 bases). In germline, CDR1 is SGDLS, CDR2 YYNGEE. The germline V and J ends were trimmed by 2 bases and 4 bases, with 18 bases remaining between them. The CDR3 totals 16 residues. The CDR3 DNA reads TGTGCCAGCAGCGTTGGGACTGCCGAAAGTCCCTATGGCTACACCTTC. This translates into CASSVGTAESPYGYTF.

A single count supports this clone. V gene TRBV5-5 combines with J gene TRBJ2-7; D is ambiguous. Trimming stripped 6 bases from V and 7 bases from J, with 20 bases between. The CDR3 runs to 14 residues. Germline V gene lookup returns CDR1 SGHKS and CDR2 YYEKEE (reference sequence). The CDR3, as DNA: TGTGCCAGCAACCCTGGCAGGACGGTTGGGGAGCAGTACTTC. Its translation: CASNPGRTVGEQYF.

This clone was detected once. V is TRBV6-5 and J is TRBJ1-5; D is unresolved. From germline, CDR1 is MNHEY and CDR2 SVGAGI. The CDR3 spans 14 residues. Trimming removed 4 bases from V and 0 bases from J, with 7 bases in between. In nucleotides, the CDR3 is TGTGCCAGCAGTTTGAGTGATAGCAATCAGCCCCAGCATTTT. Translating gives CASSLSDSNQPQHF.

This rearrangement joins TRBV19 to TRBJ1-6, with D perhaps matching TRBD1 (5 bases). Germline CDR1 and CDR2: LNHDA and SQIVND (reference sequence). This CDR3 region has 13 residues. V lost 7 bases, J lost 8 bases, and 12 bases lay in between. CDR3 protein: CASKDVGDSPLHF. CDR3 in DNA: TGTGCCAGTAAAGATGTGGGGGATTCACCCCTCCACTTT.

The chain combines TRBV28 with TRBJ2-1; 7 bases line up with TRBD2. From germline, CDR1 is MDHEN and CDR2 SYDVKM. Losses at the gene ends were 3 bases for V and 2 bases for J; bases not matched to a gene: 4. The CDR3 sequence is 15 residues long. CDR3 DNA: TGTGCCAGCAGTTTTGAAGCGGGACCCTACAATGAGCAGTTCTTC. This codes for CASSFEAGPYNEQFF.

V gene TRBV6-5 combines with J gene TRBJ2-3; D not resolved. V gave up 2 bases and J gave up 6 bases, with 12 bases separating them. This CDR3 has 14 amino acids. The germline gives CDR1 MNHEY, CDR2 SVGAGI. The chain's CDR3 is CASSYGPGEDTQYF. CDR3 DNA: TGTGCCAGCAGTTACGGCCCTGGAGAGGATACGCAGTATTTT.

This chain uses TRBV7-2 with TRBJ1-1; TRBD1 aligns across 8 bases. The length of the CDR3 is 14 residues. Germline assignment: CDR1 SGHTA and CDR2 FQGNSA. V lost 5 bases, J lost 5 bases, and 7 bases stayed unmatched. This CDR3 reads CASSPRTGRTEAFF. The CDR3 coding sequence is TGTGCCAGCAGCCCCCGGACAGGGAGGACTGAAGCTTTCTTT. The whole variable domain, filled in from reference TRBV7-2 and TRBJ1-1, reads GAGVSQSPSNKVTEKGKDVELRCDPISGHTALYWYRQSLGQGLEFLIYFQGNSAPDKSGLPSDRFSAERTGGSVSTLTIQRTQQEDSAVYLCASSPRTGRTEAFFGQGTRLTVV.

The CDR3 DNA sequence: TGTGCCAGCAGTACAGGGACTAGCGGGAGAGGCGATACGCAGTATTTT. Its translation is CASSTGTSGRGDTQYF. V usage is TRBV11-3 and J usage is TRBJ2-3; 14 bases line up with TRBD2. Germline V gene data show CDR1 as SGHNT and CDR2 as YENEEA. J gave up 6 bases and V 6 bases, and 8 bases lay outside the gene matches. The CDR3 extends over 16 amino acids.

The chain carries TRBV5-4 and TRBJ2-3, with TRBD2 as a possible D gene (5 bases). V lost 4 bases and J 3 bases, leaving 12 bases between the germline ends. Germline lookup yields CDR1 SGHNT and CDR2 YYREEE (reference sequence). This CDR3 has 14 amino acids. CDR3 DNA sequence: TGTGCCAGCAGCCTCCGAGGGTTTACAGATACGCAGTATTTT. It codes for CASSLRGFTDTQYF.

This chain uses TRBV7-9 with TRBJ1-3, with 10 bases identical to TRBD1. Germline V gene data show CDR1 as SEHNR and CDR2 as FQNEAQ (reference sequence). The CDR3 is 17 amino acids. With 7 bases clipped from V and 4 bases from J, the junction kept 13 bases outside the gene matches. The CDR3 loop is CASNGQGGTLRGNTIYF. The CDR3 coding sequence is TGTGCCAGCAATGGACAGGGGGGAACCTTACGGGGAAACACCATATATTTT.

This chain uses TRBV6-5 with TRBJ2-1, with a tentative D call TRBD1 (5 bases). The CDR3 is 15 amino acids. Looked up from germline, CDR1 is MNHEY and CDR2 is SVGAGI. V was trimmed by 7 bases and J by 2 bases, leaving 15 bases between them. CDR3 sequence: CASTKGQSTYNEQFF. DNA for the CDR3: TGTGCCAGCACTAAGGGGCAATCGACCTACAATGAGCAGTTCTTC.